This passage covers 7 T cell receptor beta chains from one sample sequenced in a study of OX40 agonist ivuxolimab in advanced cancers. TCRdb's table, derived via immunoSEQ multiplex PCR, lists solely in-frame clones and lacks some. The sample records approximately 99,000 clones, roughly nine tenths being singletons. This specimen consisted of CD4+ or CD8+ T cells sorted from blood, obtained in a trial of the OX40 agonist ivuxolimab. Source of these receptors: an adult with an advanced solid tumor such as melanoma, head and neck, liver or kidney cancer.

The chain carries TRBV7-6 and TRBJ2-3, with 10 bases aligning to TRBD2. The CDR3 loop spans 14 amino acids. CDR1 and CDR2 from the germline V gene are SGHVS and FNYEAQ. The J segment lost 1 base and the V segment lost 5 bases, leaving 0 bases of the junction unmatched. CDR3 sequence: CASSGLAGTDTQYF. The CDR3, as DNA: TGTGCCAGCAGCGGACTAGCGGGCACAGATACGCAGTATTTT.

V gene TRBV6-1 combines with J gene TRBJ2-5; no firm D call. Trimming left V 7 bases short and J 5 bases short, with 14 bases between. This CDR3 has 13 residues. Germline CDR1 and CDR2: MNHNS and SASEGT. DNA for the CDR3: TGTGCCAGCATGTTTAATTTTGGGGAGACCCAGTACTTC. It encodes CASMFNFGETQYF.

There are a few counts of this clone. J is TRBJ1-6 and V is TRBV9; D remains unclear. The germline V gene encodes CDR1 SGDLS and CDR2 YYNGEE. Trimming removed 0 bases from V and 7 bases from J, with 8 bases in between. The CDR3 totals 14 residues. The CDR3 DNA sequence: TGTGCCAGCAGCGTAGACCCCACCAATTCACCCCTCCACTTT. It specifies CASSVDPTNSPLHF.

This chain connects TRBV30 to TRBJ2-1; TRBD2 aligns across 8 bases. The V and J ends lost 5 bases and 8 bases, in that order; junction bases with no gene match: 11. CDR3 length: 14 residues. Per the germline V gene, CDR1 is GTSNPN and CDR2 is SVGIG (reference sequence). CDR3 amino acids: CAWAPGLGLDEQFF. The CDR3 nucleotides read TGTGCCTGGGCTCCGGGACTAGGATTAGATGAGCAGTTCTTC.

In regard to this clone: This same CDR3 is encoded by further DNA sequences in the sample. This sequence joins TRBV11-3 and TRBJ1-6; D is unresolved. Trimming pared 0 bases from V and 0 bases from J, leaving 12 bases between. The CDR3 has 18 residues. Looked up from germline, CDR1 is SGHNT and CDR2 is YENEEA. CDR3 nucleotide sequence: TGTGCCAGCAGCTTAGACCAAGGAGGAAGCTCCTATAATTCACCCCTCCACTTT. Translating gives CASSLDQGGSSYNSPLHF.

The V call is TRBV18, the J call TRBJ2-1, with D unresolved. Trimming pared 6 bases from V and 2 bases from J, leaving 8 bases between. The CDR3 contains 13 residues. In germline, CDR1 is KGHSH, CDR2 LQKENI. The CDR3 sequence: CASSPGTYNEQFF. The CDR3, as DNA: TGTGCCAGCTCCCCCGGTACCTACAATGAGCAGTTCTTC.

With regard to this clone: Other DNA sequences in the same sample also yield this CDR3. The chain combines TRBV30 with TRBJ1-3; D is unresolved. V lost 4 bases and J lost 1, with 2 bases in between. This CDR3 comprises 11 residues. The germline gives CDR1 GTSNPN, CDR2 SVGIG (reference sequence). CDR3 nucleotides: TGTGCCTGGACGTCTGGAAACACCATATATTTT. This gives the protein CAWTSGNTIYF.